This TCR beta chain derives from a study of blood T cells in healthy people across ages. General study findings and limits: Diversity was higher, and naive CD4+ cells more numerous, in long-lived donors than in aged donors. Significant beta diversity loss was already apparent by age approximately 37, declining roughly linearly.

This clonotype was counted only a few times. The antigen remains undetermined. Sample-barcoded 5' priming and a J-beta primer mix drove a second PCR of roughly 7 to 11 cycles. TCRdb recomputed calls from the 5' RACE reads with MiXCR, one row per CDR3 protein. The data contain hundreds of thousands of distinct CDR3 sequences, more than 40% of them singletons. The CDR3 is 16 amino acids. V lost 1 base, J lost 0 bases, and 13 bases lay in between. CDR1 is SGHRS and CDR2 is YFSETQ in the germline V gene. This chain uses TRBV5-1 with TRBJ2-5; either TRBD1 or TRBD2 may supply D (5 bases each). The sample consisted of blood. The TCR was taken from a woman aged 55-69 years in good health. The CDR3 DNA is TGCGCCAGCAGCTTGTTGGGTCGGGGCAACCAAGAGACCCAGTACTTC. Its translation: CASSLLGRGNQETQYF.